The sequence of this T cell receptor beta chain was determined in a study of T cells in Graves' hyperthyroidism and ophthalmopathy. Active moderate-to-severe ophthalmopathy, Clinical Activity Score at least 3, NOSPECS at least 4, under 3 months' duration. It was RNA transcripts that yielded the amplified TCR beta CDR3 regions. The HTBI primer set served for first-round RT-PCR of the TCR CDR3. TCRdb recomputed calls from the multiplex PCR reads with MiXCR, one row per CDR3 protein. The sample has about 640,000 distinct CDR3 sequences; less than 25% are singletons. The V segment lost 4 bases and the J segment 7 bases; nucleotides outside the gene matches: 7. Germline V lookup: CDR1 SQVTM, CDR2 ANQGSEA. CDR3 length: 15 residues.

Sequencing used blood. The source is a young man with Graves' ophthalmopathy. The chain is built from TRBV29-1 and TRBJ2-1; the match to TRBD2 covers 13 bases. The CDR3 region has the DNA TGCAGCGTTGGGGGACTAGCGGGAAACGGGAATGAGCAGTTCTTC. Its protein product is CSVGGLAGNGNEQFF.